The clone carrying this T cell receptor beta chain was seen a single time. The antigen is not known. The V gene's germline CDR1 is MNHNS and CDR2 SASEGT. The V end lost 3 bases, the J end lost 6 bases, and 3 bases lay between the germline ends. The CDR3 spans 10 residues. This sample was taken from a study of a mutant IDH1 vaccine in newly diagnosed glioma. Study summary: Patients got radiotherapy, temozolomide, or both beforehand, and most got both.

Time point given: week 35, safety follow-up. Alongside topical imiquimod, each dose of vaccine comprised 300 ug of mutant IDH1 20-mer peptide. The data were produced by immunoSEQ multiplex PCR, yet TCRdb's version contains in-frame clones alone and is incomplete. The repertoire consists of some 66,000 clones, with approximately 81% occurring once and the leading ten covering approximately 4.1%. The sequence came from a man aged 25 to 45 with glioma. The material sequenced was PBMCs, taken from a glioma patient whose treatment included an IDH1 peptide vaccine. The chain employs TRBV6-1 and TRBJ2-7; no clear D. The DNA of the CDR3 is TGTGCCAGCAGTGAGTTCGAGCAGTACTTC. It specifies CASSEFEQYF.